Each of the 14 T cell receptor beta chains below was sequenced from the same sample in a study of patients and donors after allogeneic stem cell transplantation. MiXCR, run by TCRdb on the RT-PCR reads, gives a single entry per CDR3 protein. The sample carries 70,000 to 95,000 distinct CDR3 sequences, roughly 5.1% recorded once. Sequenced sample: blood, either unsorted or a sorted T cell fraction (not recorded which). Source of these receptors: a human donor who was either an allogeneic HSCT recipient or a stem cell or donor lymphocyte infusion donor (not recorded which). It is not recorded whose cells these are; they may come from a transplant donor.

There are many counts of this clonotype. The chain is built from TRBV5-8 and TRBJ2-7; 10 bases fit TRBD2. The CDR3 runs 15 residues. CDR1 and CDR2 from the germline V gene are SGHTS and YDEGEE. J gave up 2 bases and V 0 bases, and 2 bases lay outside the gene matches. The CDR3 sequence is CASSLGLAGTYEQYF. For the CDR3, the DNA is TGTGCCAGCAGCTTGGGACTAGCGGGTACCTACGAGCAGTACTTC.

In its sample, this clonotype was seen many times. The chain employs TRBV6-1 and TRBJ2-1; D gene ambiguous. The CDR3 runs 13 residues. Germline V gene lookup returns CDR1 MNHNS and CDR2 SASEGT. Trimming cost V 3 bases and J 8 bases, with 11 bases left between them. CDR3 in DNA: TGTGCCAGCAGTGAGGGGTATTTGGATGAGCAGTTCTTC. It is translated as CASSEGYLDEQFF.

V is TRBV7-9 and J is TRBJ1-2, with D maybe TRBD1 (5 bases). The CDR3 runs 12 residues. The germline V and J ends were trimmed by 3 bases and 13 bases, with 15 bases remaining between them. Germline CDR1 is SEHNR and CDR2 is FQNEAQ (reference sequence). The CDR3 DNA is TGTGCCAGCAGCTTCGACAGAGGGGTCGGCACCTTC. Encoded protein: CASSFDRGVGTF.

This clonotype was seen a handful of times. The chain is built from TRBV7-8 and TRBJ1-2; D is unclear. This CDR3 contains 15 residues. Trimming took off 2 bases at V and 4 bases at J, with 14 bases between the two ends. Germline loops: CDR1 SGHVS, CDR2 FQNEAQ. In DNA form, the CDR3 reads TGTGCCAGCAGCTTAAGGATAGCGGCTTTCTATGGCTACACCTTC. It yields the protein CASSLRIAAFYGYTF.

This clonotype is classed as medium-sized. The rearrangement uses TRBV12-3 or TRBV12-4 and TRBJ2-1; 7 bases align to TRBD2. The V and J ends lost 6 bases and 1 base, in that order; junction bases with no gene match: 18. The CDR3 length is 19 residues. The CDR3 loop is CASSAYHLLAGISYNEQFF. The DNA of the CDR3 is TGTGCCAGCAGCGCCTACCACTTATTAGCGGGTATTTCCTACAATGAGCAGTTCTTC.

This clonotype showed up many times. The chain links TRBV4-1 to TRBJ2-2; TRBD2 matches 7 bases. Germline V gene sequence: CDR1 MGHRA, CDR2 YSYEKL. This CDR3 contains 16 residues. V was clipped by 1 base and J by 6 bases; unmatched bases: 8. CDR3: CASSQVRGSGAGELFF. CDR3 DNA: TGCGCCAGCAGCCAAGTTCGCGGGAGCGGGGCCGGGGAGCTGTTTTTT.

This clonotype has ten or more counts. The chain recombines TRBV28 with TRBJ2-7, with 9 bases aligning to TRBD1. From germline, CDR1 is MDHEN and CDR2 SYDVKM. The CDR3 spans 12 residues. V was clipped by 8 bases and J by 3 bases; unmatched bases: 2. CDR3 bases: TGTGCCAGCCGGGACAGGGTCTACGAGCAGTACTTC. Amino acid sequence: CASRDRVYEQYF.

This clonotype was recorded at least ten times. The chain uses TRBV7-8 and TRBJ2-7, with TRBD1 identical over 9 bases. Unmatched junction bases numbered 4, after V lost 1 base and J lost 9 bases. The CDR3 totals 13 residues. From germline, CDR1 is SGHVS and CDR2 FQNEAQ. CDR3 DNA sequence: TGTGCCAGCAGCTTAGGGGACAGGGCAACGCAGTACTTC. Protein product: CASSLGDRATQYF.

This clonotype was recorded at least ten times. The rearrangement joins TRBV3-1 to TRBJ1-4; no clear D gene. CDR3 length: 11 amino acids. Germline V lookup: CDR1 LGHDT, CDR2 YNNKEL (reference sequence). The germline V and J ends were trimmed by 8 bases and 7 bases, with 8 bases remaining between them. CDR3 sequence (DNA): TGTGCCAGCGGGCTGGTTGAAAAACTGTTTTTT. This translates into CASGLVEKLFF.

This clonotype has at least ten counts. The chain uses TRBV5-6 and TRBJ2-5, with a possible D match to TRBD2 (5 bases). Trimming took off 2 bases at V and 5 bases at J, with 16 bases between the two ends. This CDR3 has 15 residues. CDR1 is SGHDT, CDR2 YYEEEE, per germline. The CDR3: CASSFERGGVETQYF. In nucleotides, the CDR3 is TGTGCCAGCAGCTTTGAACGGGGTGGCGTTGAGACCCAGTACTTC.

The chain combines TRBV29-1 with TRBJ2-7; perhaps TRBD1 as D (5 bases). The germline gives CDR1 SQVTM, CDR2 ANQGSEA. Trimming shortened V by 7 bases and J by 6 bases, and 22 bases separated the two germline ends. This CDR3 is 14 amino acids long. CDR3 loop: CSAETSTDPFEQYF. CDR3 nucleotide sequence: TGCAGCGCCGAAACGTCGACAGATCCCTTCGAGCAGTACTTC.

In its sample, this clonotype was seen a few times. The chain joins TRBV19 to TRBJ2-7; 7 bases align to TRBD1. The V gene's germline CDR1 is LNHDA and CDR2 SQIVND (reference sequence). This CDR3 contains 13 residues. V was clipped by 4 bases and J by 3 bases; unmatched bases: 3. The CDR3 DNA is TGTGCCAGTAGTAAGGGGGACAGCTACGAGCAGTACTTC. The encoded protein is CASSKGDSYEQYF.

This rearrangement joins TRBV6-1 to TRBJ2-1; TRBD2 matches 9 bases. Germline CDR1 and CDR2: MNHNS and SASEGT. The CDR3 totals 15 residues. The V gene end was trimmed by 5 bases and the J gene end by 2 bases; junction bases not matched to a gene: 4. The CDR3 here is CASSPSGATYNEQFF. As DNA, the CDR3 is TGTGCCAGCAGTCCTAGCGGGGCCACCTACAATGAGCAGTTCTTC.

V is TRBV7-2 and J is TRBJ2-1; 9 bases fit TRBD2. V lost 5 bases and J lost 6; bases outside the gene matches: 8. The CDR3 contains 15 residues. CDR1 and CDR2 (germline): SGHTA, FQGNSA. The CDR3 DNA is TGTGCCAGCAGCCTTAGCGGGAGTGTGGGCAATGAGCAGTTCTTC. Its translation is CASSLSGSVGNEQFF.